Listed here are 30 T cell receptor beta chains from one sample, sequenced in a study of T cells after yellow fever vaccination. TCRdb redid the calling of the 5' RACE reads with MiXCR, one entry per CDR3 protein. The data show about 74,000 distinct CDR3 sequences, approximately 7.7% seen once. Here the sequenced sample was CD8+ T cells sorted from PBMCs, taken less than 6 days after the first yellow fever vaccination. These receptors were obtained from a man between 18 and 35 years old who received the YFV17D yellow fever vaccine.

V gene TRBV12-3 or TRBV12-4 combines with J gene TRBJ2-3; D is uncertain. Trimming took 6 bases from V and 0 from J, leaving 13 bases between them. The CDR3 runs 15 residues. CDR3 amino acids: CASRRGYYSTDTQYF. The CDR3, as DNA: TGTGCCAGCAGACGTGGATACTATAGCACAGATACGCAGTATTTT.

In its sample, this clonotype was seen a few times. The V call is TRBV2, the J call TRBJ1-5; 11 bases map to TRBD1. CDR3 length: 16 amino acids. V was clipped by 6 bases and J by 4 bases; unmatched bases: 8. The germline V gene has CDR1 SNHLY and CDR2 FYNNEI. CDR3 nucleotides: TGTGCCAGCAGAGGGACAGGGGGTTCCGCAAATCAGCCCCAGCATTTT. Translating gives CASRGTGGSANQPQHF.

The sample holds many counts of this clonotype. The chain recombines TRBV6-2 or TRBV6-3 with TRBJ2-6, with no clear D. The V gene's germline CDR1 is MNHEY and CDR2 SVGEGT. V lost 3 bases and J 0 bases, leaving 6 bases between the germline ends. This CDR3 comprises 15 residues. This CDR3 reads CASSYSSSGANVLTF. The DNA for the CDR3 is TGTGCCAGCAGTTATAGCAGCTCTGGGGCCAACGTCCTGACTTTC.

The J gene is TRBJ1-5, the V gene TRBV4-3; the D is unclear. Trimming took 0 bases from V and 2 from J, leaving 8 bases between them. The V gene's germline CDR1 is LGHNA and CDR2 YSLEER. This CDR3 region has 15 residues. CDR3 protein: CASSQDRFGNQPQHF. The CDR3, as DNA: TGCGCCAGCAGCCAAGACAGGTTTGGCAATCAGCCCCAGCATTTT.

The rearrangement links TRBV7-9 to TRBJ2-5; 11 bases are shared with TRBD1. The V gene's germline CDR1 is SEHNR and CDR2 FQNEAQ (reference sequence). There are 15 residues in the CDR3. V was clipped by 5 bases and J by 2 bases; unmatched bases: 4. Here the CDR3 reads CASSPWDRGQETQYF. In DNA form, the CDR3 reads TGTGCCAGCAGCCCCTGGGACAGGGGGCAAGAGACCCAGTACTTC. Together with reference TRBV7-9 and TRBJ2-5, the CDR3 gives the full variable domain: DTGVSQNPRHKITKRGQNVTFRCDPISEHNRLYWYRQTLGQGPEFLTYFQNEAQLEKSRLLSDRFSAERPKGSFSTLEIQRTEQGDSAMYLCASSPWDRGQETQYFGPGTRLLVL.

This chain uses TRBV7-2 with TRBJ1-1, with unresolved D. Trimming pared 4 bases from V and 4 bases from J, leaving 13 bases between. The CDR3 has 14 amino acids. Germline V gives CDR1 SGHTA, CDR2 FQGNSA. This CDR3 is CASSSGVGFTEAFF. The CDR3 coding sequence is TGTGCCAGCAGCTCGGGAGTGGGGTTCACTGAAGCTTTCTTT. Full variable domain (outside the CDR3, taken from reference TRBV7-2 and TRBJ1-1): GAGVSQSPSNKVTEKGKDVELRCDPISGHTALYWYRQSLGQGLEFLIYFQGNSAPDKSGLPSDRFSAERTGGSVSTLTIQRTQQEDSAVYLCASSSGVGFTEAFFGQGTRLTVV.

This clonotype was counted ten times or more. The V gene is TRBV24-1, the J gene TRBJ2-7; the match to TRBD1 covers 8 bases. This CDR3 is 11 amino acids long. Germline-derived CDR1 and CDR2 are KGHDR and SFDVKD. The CDR3 reads CATSDLWDRLV. The CDR3 nucleotides read TGTGCCACCAGTGATTTGTGGGACAGGCTCGTC.

This clonotype has ten or more counts. V is TRBV5-1 and J is TRBJ2-7, with 7 bases identical to TRBD2. The CDR3 has 15 amino acids. Germline V gene data show CDR1 as SGHRS and CDR2 as YFSETQ. The trim removed 1 base at V and 7 bases at J, leaving 11 bases unmatched. CDR3 DNA sequence: TGCGCCAGCAGCTTGAGCGGGACGTCCCCTTTGGAGCAGTACTTC. Translating gives CASSLSGTSPLEQYF.

This clonotype was seen a few times. The V call is TRBV7-6, the J call TRBJ1-2; the match to TRBD1 covers 8 bases. The V and J ends lost 4 bases and 2 bases, in that order; junction bases with no gene match: 6. CDR1 and CDR2 from the germline V gene are SGHVS and FNYEAQ. There are 15 residues in the CDR3. The CDR3 region is CASSSRDRQNYGYTF. The CDR3 nucleotides are TGTGCCAGCAGCTCCCGGGACAGGCAAAACTATGGCTACACCTTC.

The rearrangement joins TRBV3-1 to TRBJ2-2; D not resolved. V gave up 3 bases and J gave up 6 bases, with 14 bases separating them. Germline V gene data show CDR1 as LGHDT and CDR2 as YNNKEL (reference sequence). The CDR3 length is 15 residues. The CDR3 is CASSQGPAVSGELFF. As DNA, the CDR3 is TGTGCCAGCAGCCAGGGTCCAGCCGTTTCCGGGGAGCTGTTTTTT.

Only a few counts were recorded for this clonotype. The genes are TRBV11-2 and TRBJ2-7; D gene uncertain. Germline V gene sequence: CDR1 SGHAT, CDR2 FQNNGV. Trimming removed 1 base at V and 3 bases at J, with 7 bases between. There are 13 residues in the CDR3. CDR3 DNA: TGTGCCAGCAGCTTAGGAAACAGCTACGAGCAGTACTTC. Translating it yields CASSLGNSYEQYF.

This clonotype has a handful of counts. Written as DNA, the CDR3 is TGTGCCAGCAGCTCCTTCGGACTTCTCAACGAGCAGTACTTC. Protein: CASSSFGLLNEQYF. The genes are TRBV5-6 and TRBJ2-7; tentatively, D is TRBD2 (5 bases). The CDR3 spans 14 residues. V lost 3 bases to trimming and J lost 5 bases, with 15 bases between them. CDR1 SGHDT and CDR2 YYEEEE come from the germline V gene.

V is TRBV12-3 or TRBV12-4 and J is TRBJ2-5, with 9 bases aligning to TRBD2. CDR3 size: 16 residues. J gave up 4 bases and V 6 bases, and 12 bases lay outside the gene matches. The CDR3 nucleotides are TGTGCCAGCAGCCCTGGCGGCGGGGGGGCCGGAGAGACCCAGTACTTC. Translation gives CASSPGGGGAGETQYF.

This clonotype showed up many times. This chain connects TRBV7-9 to TRBJ2-3; D gene ambiguous. V shed 4 bases and J shed 6 bases, with 11 bases lying between them. The CDR3 length is 13 residues. CDR1 and CDR2 from the germline V gene are SEHNR and FQNEAQ (reference sequence). The CDR3 reads CASSWPLGDTQYF. The CDR3 region has the DNA TGTGCCAGCAGCTGGCCATTAGGCGATACGCAGTATTTT.

This chain connects TRBV18 to TRBJ2-3; D might be TRBD1 (5 bases). The V gene lost 0 bases and the J gene lost 4 bases, with 14 bases spanning the gap. CDR1 is KGHSH, CDR2 LQKENI, per germline. The CDR3 is made up of 16 amino acids. The CDR3 here is CASSPPQGLGADTQYF. CDR3 DNA sequence: TGTGCCAGCTCACCACCGCAGGGCCTTGGGGCAGATACGCAGTATTTT.

This clonotype was detected a few times. The V gene is TRBV15, the J gene TRBJ2-3; the D gene is possibly TRBD1 (5 bases). This CDR3 spans 15 amino acids. Trimming shortened V by 1 base and J by 1 base, and 9 bases separated the two germline ends. Germline values: CDR1 LNHNV, CDR2 YYDKDF (reference sequence). The CDR3 loop reads CATSRAKGRTDTQYF. Written as DNA, the CDR3 is TGTGCCACCAGCAGAGCTAAGGGGCGCACAGATACGCAGTATTTT.

This clonotype was counted a few times. V usage is TRBV11-2 and J usage is TRBJ2-1, with 7 nucleotides matching TRBD2. V lost 2 bases, J lost 16 bases, and 11 bases stayed unmatched. This CDR3 region has 13 residues. Germline V gene lookup returns CDR1 SGHAT and CDR2 FQNNGV. The CDR3 region is CASSLPLAYPAFF. CDR3 in DNA: TGTGCCAGCAGCTTACCACTAGCGTATCCCGCCTTCTTC.

This clonotype has ten or more counts. One end of the junction fails to match germline, which may point to a read error. V gene TRBV7-9 combines with J gene TRBJ2-7, with D hard to call. The germline V gene encodes CDR1 SEHNR and CDR2 FQNEAQ (reference sequence). The CDR3 extends over 13 amino acids. CDR3 nucleotides: TGTGCCAGCAGCTTAGTGGGCTCCTTCGAGCAGTACTTC. It yields the protein CASSLVGSFEQYF.

This clonotype was seen at least ten times. J is TRBJ2-3 and V is TRBV9; no clear D. The germline V gene has CDR1 SGDLS and CDR2 YYNGEE. The CDR3 runs to 13 residues. Trimming shortened V by 4 bases and J by 6 bases, and 12 bases separated the two germline ends. The CDR3 region is CASSFQSWDTQYF. CDR3 DNA sequence: TGTGCCAGCAGCTTCCAATCCTGGGATACGCAGTATTTT.

This clonotype was seen a few times. The chain has TRBV4-1 and TRBJ2-5; possibly TRBD2 for D (6 bases). V was pared by 4 bases and J by 5 bases, with 14 bases between. Germline V gene data show CDR1 as MGHRA and CDR2 as YSYEKL. This CDR3 spans 14 amino acids. This chain's CDR3 is CASSLLEGRETQYF. In DNA form, the CDR3 reads TGCGCCAGCAGCCTACTAGAAGGGAGGGAGACCCAGTACTTC.

This clonotype showed up many times. This rearrangement joins TRBV5-1 to TRBJ2-3; 11 bases are a match to TRBD1. Germline V gene data show CDR1 as SGHRS and CDR2 as YFSETQ. Trimming removed 3 bases from V and 6 bases from J; junction bases left unmatched: 3. CDR3 length equals 14 residues. The CDR3 DNA follows: TGCGCCAGCAGCTCCGGACAGGGGGCTGATACGCAGTATTTT. Its protein product is CASSSGQGADTQYF.

The CDR3 here is CASSPETVSYEQYV. DNA for the CDR3: TGCGCCAGCAGCCCAGAGACAGTCTCCTACGAGCAGTACGTC. The rearrangement uses TRBV4-1 and TRBJ2-7, with a possible D match to TRBD1 (5 bases). The V and J ends lost 4 bases and 0 bases respectively, with 10 bases between them. The CDR3 runs 14 residues. Per the germline V gene, CDR1 is MGHRA and CDR2 is YSYEKL.

There are a few counts of this clonotype. The chain recombines TRBV10-3 with TRBJ2-3, with 13 bases lining up with TRBD2. V lost 6 bases and J lost 0; bases outside the gene matches: 3. CDR1 and CDR2 from the germline V gene are ENHRY and SYGVKD. This CDR3 comprises 16 residues. The CDR3 is CAIRSGLAGSTDTQYF. In nucleotides, the CDR3 is TGTGCCATCAGATCGGGACTAGCGGGGAGCACAGATACGCAGTATTTT.

The chain links TRBV12-5 to TRBJ2-4; D is unclear. Per germline, CDR1 LGHNT and CDR2 FRNRAP. The CDR3 is 15 residues long. Trimming took 2 bases from V and 0 from J, leaving 8 bases between them. CDR3 protein: CASGLPRTAKNIQYF. The CDR3 nucleotides are TGTGCTAGTGGTTTGCCCAGGACAGCCAAAAACATTCAGTACTTC.

This clonotype has ten or more counts. The V call is TRBV3-1, the J call TRBJ2-3; D unclear. The CDR3 is 12 residues long. Germline lookup yields CDR1 LGHDT and CDR2 YNNKEL (reference sequence). The ends were cut back, 3 bases at V and 7 bases at J, with 8 bases in the middle. The CDR3 nucleotides are TGTGCCAGCAGCCAGGGGTGGAATACGCAGTATTTT. Residues: CASSQGWNTQYF.

This clonotype was counted a few times. The rearrangement joins TRBV6-2 or TRBV6-3 to TRBJ1-1; no reliable D call. This CDR3 has 13 residues. Germline CDR1 reads MNHEY; CDR2 reads SVGEGT. Deletions cut 6 bases from V and 10 bases from J, with 18 bases between. This chain's CDR3 is CASSISGSAVAFF. As DNA, the CDR3 is TGTGCCAGCAGCATAAGCGGGAGCGCCGTAGCTTTCTTT.

The chain links TRBV29-1 to TRBJ2-1, with 8 bases matching TRBD2. V lost 6 bases to trimming and J lost 10 bases; unmatched junction nucleotides: 8. CDR3 length: 12 residues. The germline V gene encodes CDR1 SQVTM and CDR2 ANQGSEA. DNA for the CDR3: TGCAGCGTCGGGGGGGCGTGGGGCGAGCAGTTCTTC. Its protein is CSVGGAWGEQFF.

This clonotype was observed many times. The chain has TRBV4-3 and TRBJ2-3, with 7 bases matching TRBD2. Unmatched junction bases numbered 15, after V lost 5 bases and J lost 7 bases. This CDR3 contains 16 residues. Per germline, CDR1 LGHNA and CDR2 YSLEER. The CDR3 DNA follows: TGCGCCAGCAGCAGGGAAGTAGATAGCGGGCAAAATACGCAGTATTTT. Translation: CASSREVDSGQNTQYF.

The chain employs TRBV6-5 and TRBJ2-1, with D possibly matching TRBD2 (6 bases). The CDR3 covers 15 residues. V was trimmed by 2 bases and J by 4 bases, leaving 12 bases between them. CDR1 is MNHEY, CDR2 SVGAGI, per germline. The chain's CDR3 is CASSYRDSPYNEQFF. For the CDR3, the DNA is TGTGCCAGCAGTTACCGGGACTCGCCTTACAATGAGCAGTTCTTC.

This clonotype was seen a few times. V and J are TRBV11-2 and TRBJ2-1, with TRBD2 matching 10 bases. The junction had 6 bases not matched to a gene; V was cut back by 1 base and J by 6 bases. The CDR3 spans 16 residues. CDR1 and CDR2 (germline): SGHAT, FQNNGV. CDR3 sequence (DNA): TGTGCCAGCAGCTTAGTTCCAGCGGGGGGGGTCAATGAGCAGTTCTTC. Amino acid sequence: CASSLVPAGGVNEQFF.